This T cell receptor (beta chain) was found in a study of blood T cell repertoires in COVID-19. The Seattle site enrolled patients during active infection and followed them longitudinally. Per the original methods: Researchers report that nucleated cell counts were estimated from reference gene primer amplification. Sequenced by immunoSEQ multiplex PCR; TCRdb stores in-frame clones only, minus some. V, J and clone size are taken as reported in that table, and D and trimming were inferred from the DNA itself. This repertoire shows 150,000 to 170,000 clones, 70% to 90% found once; its top ten account for roughly 8.3%. Germline CDR1 reads LNHDA; CDR2 reads SQIVND (reference sequence). The V end was cut by 7 bases, the J end by 7 bases, with 14 bases between. The CDR3 totals 13 residues.

This receptor was obtained from an older woman with COVID-19, enrolled during active disease. The sample was peripheral blood. This chain joins TRBV19 and TRBJ1-5, with a tentative D call TRBD1 (6 bases). CDR3 sequence: CASNEGVRQPQHF. The CDR3 nucleotides are TGTGCCAGTAATGAGGGGGTAAGGCAGCCCCAGCATTTT. The whole variable domain, filled in from reference TRBV19 and TRBJ1-5, reads DGGITQSPKYLFRKEGQNVTLSCEQNLNHDAMYWYRQDPGQGLRLIYYSQIVNDFQKGDIAEGYSVSREKKESFPLTVTSAQKNPTAFYLCASNEGVRQPQHFGDGTRLSIL.